This T cell receptor beta chain was recovered during a study of cytomegalovirus exposure and HLA in healthy donors. Overall study results and limits: The authors later linked a missense DCLRE1C variant to TCR beta V- and J-gene trimming. Accurate prediction of HLA-A and HLA-B alleles (for most subjects) was reportedly achieved from TCR beta sequences. Indistinguishable V segments such as TRBV6-2 and TRBV6-3 were excluded. In a later analysis, HLA-associated TCR beta chains were more clonally expanded than equally common others.

The CDR3 totals 14 residues. Unmatched junction bases numbered 7, after V lost 1 base and J lost 9 bases. Germline CDR1 is SGHTA and CDR2 is FQGTGA. Turning to this clone: The antigen is undetermined.

Both 60 Vbeta primers and 13 Jbeta primers went into the PCR. Data came from immunoSEQ multiplex PCR; TCRdb stores just in-frame clones and leaves some out. The table records roughly 120,000 clones, around 80% of them present only once. Sequenced sample: PBMCs. This sequence was found in a woman in her sixties or seventies in good health and CMV-seropositive. The chain uses TRBV7-3 and TRBJ2-7, with 9 nucleotides matching TRBD2. The CDR3 spells CASSLKGSSGRQYF. The CDR3 bases are TGTGCCAGCAGCTTAAAAGGAAGTAGCGGGAGGCAGTACTTC.